The source of this T cell receptor (beta chain) is a study of T-cell reconstitution after alpha-beta-depleted transplantation in children. Unique molecular identifiers were built into the TCRbeta library. TCRdb analysed the PCR reads with MiXCR anew, one entry per CDR3 protein. The sample yields approximately 490,000 distinct CDR3 sequences, about an eighth seen once. This clonotype was seen only a few times. The CDR3 has 15 residues. V lost 3 bases to trimming and J lost 0 bases, with 10 bases between them. In germline, CDR1 is SGHRS, CDR2 YFSETQ. This TCR came from a human donor who donated a stem cell graft to a child with combined immunodeficiency. This sample comprised PBMCs from the stem cell graft donor, obtained from the stem cell graft. The chain combines TRBV5-1 with TRBJ2-1, with D tentatively TRBD2 (6 bases). CDR3 in amino acids: CASSSGVNSYNEQFF. CDR3 nucleotide sequence: TGCGCCAGCAGCTCGGGGGTGAACTCCTACAATGAGCAGTTCTTC.